Shown below are 26 T cell receptor beta chains from a single sample sequenced in a study of cytomegalovirus exposure and HLA in healthy donors. PCR was performed using 60 Vbeta and 13 Jbeta primers. Some clones are missing from TCRdb's copy, which holds only in-frame ones; the method was immunoSEQ multiplex PCR. The table includes about 150,000 clones, just under 75% detected once. Sequenced: PBMCs. The receptors come from a woman under 30 in good health and CMV-seronegative.

The chain uses TRBV10-3 and TRBJ1-5, with D hard to call. The CDR3 is made up of 18 amino acids. CDR1 is ENHRY, CDR2 SYGVKD, per germline. The V end lost 4 bases, the J end lost 0 bases, and 19 bases lay between the germline ends. The CDR3 nucleotides read TGTGCCATCAGTGGCGGGTTGAGGGCCACCAATAGCAATCAGCCCCAGCATTTT. Amino acid sequence: CAISGGLRATNSNQPQHF.

V is TRBV19 and J is TRBJ1-5; D remains unclear. CDR1 is LNHDA, CDR2 SQIVND, per germline (reference sequence). Trimming removed 6 bases from V and 2 bases from J, with 8 bases in between. The CDR3 sequence is 13 residues long. Here the CDR3 reads CASSNQGNQPQHF. DNA for the CDR3: TGTGCCAGTAGCAATCAGGGCAATCAGCCCCAGCATTTT.

This sequence joins TRBV29-1 and TRBJ1-6; D is uncertain. Trimming left V 6 bases short and J 6 bases short, with 12 bases between. The CDR3 is made up of 13 amino acids. The germline gives CDR1 SQVTM, CDR2 ANQGSEA. The CDR3 sequence: CSVAQEVNSPLHF. The DNA of the CDR3 is TGCAGCGTAGCCCAGGAGGTTAATTCACCCCTCCACTTT.

CDR3 nucleotides: TGTGCCATCTCGACAGGGACCCTGAACACTGAAGCTTTCTTT. Translating gives CAISTGTLNTEAFF. The chain has TRBV10-3 and TRBJ1-1; 7 bases agree with TRBD1. The length of the CDR3 is 14 residues. V was pared by 8 bases and J by 0 bases, with 6 bases of the junction left unmatched. Germline V gene lookup returns CDR1 ENHRY and CDR2 SYGVKD.

This sequence joins TRBV19 and TRBJ1-5, with 7 bases fitting TRBD1. J gave up 5 bases and V 1 base, and 8 bases lay outside the gene matches. This CDR3 comprises 16 residues. CDR1 is LNHDA, CDR2 SQIVND, per germline (reference sequence). CDR3 nucleotide sequence: TGTGCCAGTAGTATAGTAAAGGGGGCTGTCCATCAGCCCCAGCATTTT. It encodes CASSIVKGAVHQPQHF.

The chain links TRBV13 to TRBJ2-1; 7 bases match TRBD1. This CDR3 contains 16 residues. Per the germline V gene, CDR1 is PRHDT and CDR2 is FYEKMQ (reference sequence). Trimming took 5 bases from V and 0 from J; bases not matched to a gene: 7. Here the CDR3 reads CASSEPGQSSYNEQFF. CDR3 nucleotides: TGTGCCAGCAGCGAACCGGGACAGAGCTCCTACAATGAGCAGTTCTTC.

The rearrangement uses TRBV7-6 and TRBJ1-4, with D perhaps matching TRBD1 (5 bases). Per germline, CDR1 SGHVS and CDR2 FNYEAQ. There are 16 residues in the CDR3. Trimming pared 4 bases from V and 0 bases from J, leaving 12 bases between. CDR3 protein: CASSSTPGTTNEKLFF. For the CDR3, the DNA is TGTGCCAGCAGCTCCACGCCAGGGACAACTAATGAAAAACTGTTTTTT.

The V and J genes are TRBV12-5 and TRBJ2-1; D possibly corresponds to TRBD2 (5 bases). The CDR3 has 14 residues. With 3 bases removed from V and 10 bases from J, the gap between germline ends came to 16 bases. The germline V gene encodes CDR1 LGHNT and CDR2 FRNRAP. The CDR3 DNA sequence: TGTGCTAGTGGTTTATCGAGAGGGCTCAGGGAGCAGTTCTTC. Protein sequence: CASGLSRGLREQFF.

The chain links TRBV5-6 to TRBJ1-2; D is undetermined. V was shortened by 0 bases and J by 8 bases, with 17 bases between the two germline ends. CDR1 and CDR2 from the germline V gene are SGHDT and YYEEEE. The CDR3 spans 15 residues. The CDR3 region has the DNA TGTGCCAGCAGCTTGGTTGTAGGTAGCTCGGGGGGCTACACCTTC. It is translated as CASSLVVGSSGGYTF.

The J gene is TRBJ2-3, the V gene TRBV9; 10 bases match TRBD2. Germline V gene sequence: CDR1 SGDLS, CDR2 YYNGEE. Trimming at V came to 3 bases and at J to 4 bases, leaving 8 bases not matched to a gene. The CDR3 totals 16 residues. Here the CDR3 DNA reads TGTGCCAGCAGCGGCCCTAGCGGGAGTCGGTCAGATACGCAGTATTTT. Protein sequence: CASSGPSGSRSDTQYF.

The CDR3, as DNA: TGTGCCAGCAGCTCCCGGGGGACCACTGAAGCTTTCTTT. It translates to CASSSRGTTEAFF. The V gene is TRBV7-8, the J gene TRBJ1-1; D is perhaps TRBD1 (5 bases). Germline CDR1 SGHVS, CDR2 FQNEAQ. Between the trimmed V and J ends, which lost 4 bases and 4 bases, there was a span of 10 bases. CDR3 size: 13 residues.

This chain joins TRBV19 and TRBJ2-2, with 8 bases matching TRBD1. From germline, CDR1 is LNHDA and CDR2 SQIVND (reference sequence). The ends lost 0 bases at V and 5 bases at J; junction bases unmatched: 2. The CDR3 loop spans 15 amino acids. The CDR3 sequence: CASSIEDRATGELFF. CDR3 bases: TGTGCCAGTAGTATAGAGGACAGGGCAACCGGGGAGCTGTTTTTT.

The chain recombines TRBV19 with TRBJ2-7; TRBD1 matches at 11 bases. V shed 6 bases and J 4 bases; nucleotides not matched to a gene: 8. The V gene's germline CDR1 is LNHDA and CDR2 SQIVND (reference sequence). There are 15 residues in the CDR3. CDR3 sequence reads: CASSSGQGAGYEQYV. CDR3 coding DNA: TGTGCCAGTAGCTCCGGACAGGGGGCAGGTTACGAGCAGTACGTC.

The chain is built from TRBV28 and TRBJ2-7; TRBD1 matches 7 bases. The junction had 13 bases not matched to a gene; V was cut back by 10 bases and J by 7 bases. CDR3 length equals 13 residues. Germline V gene data show CDR1 as MDHEN and CDR2 as SYDVKM. In DNA form, the CDR3 reads TGTGCCACCGGGGAAAGACAGGGTACTGAGCAGTACTTC. Protein sequence: CATGERQGTEQYF.

The CDR3 DNA reads as TGCGCCAGCAGCCAATCCTCGCCGTCCTACTCTGGAAACACCATATATTTT. Protein product: CASSQSSPSYSGNTIYF. The chain uses TRBV4-1 and TRBJ1-3; D is unclear. V was pared by 2 bases and J by 0 bases, with 14 bases between. Germline-derived CDR1 and CDR2 are MGHRA and YSYEKL. CDR3 size: 17 residues.

V and J are TRBV18 and TRBJ1-1, with D unclear. Trimming left V 2 bases short and J 1 base short, with 5 bases between. The CDR3 has 13 amino acids. Germline V gives CDR1 KGHSH, CDR2 LQKENI. The CDR3 is CASSPIENTEAFF. CDR3 nucleotides: TGTGCCAGCTCACCAATAGAGAACACTGAAGCTTTCTTT.

This chain uses TRBV10-3 with TRBJ2-3; D is uncertain. CDR3 size: 14 residues. V lost 2 bases and J lost 0, with 6 bases in between. Germline CDR1 and CDR2: ENHRY and SYGVKD. The CDR3 sequence is CAISEPTSTDTQYF. DNA for the CDR3: TGTGCCATCAGTGAGCCTACTAGCACAGATACGCAGTATTTT.

This rearrangement joins TRBV7-8 to TRBJ2-3; 7 bases are a match to TRBD2. In germline, CDR1 is SGHVS, CDR2 FQNEAQ. The CDR3 runs to 16 residues. The V gene end was trimmed by 1 base and the J gene end by 1 base; junction bases not matched to a gene: 5. The CDR3 DNA reads TGTGCCAGCAGCTTAGTCCCTAGCGGAGGCACAGATACGCAGTATTTT. It is translated as CASSLVPSGGTDTQYF.

This clone was observed a few times. The chain combines TRBV10-3 with TRBJ2-1, with 9 bases fitting TRBD2. After removal of 8 bases from V and 8 bases from J, the junction contained 7 bases not matched to a gene. Germline V gives CDR1 ENHRY, CDR2 SYGVKD. The CDR3 runs 13 residues. This CDR3 reads CAIGVAGADEQFF. The CDR3 DNA sequence: TGTGCCATCGGAGTAGCGGGAGCTGATGAGCAGTTCTTC.

The chain joins TRBV29-1 to TRBJ1-2; TRBD1 agrees at 7 bases. The V segment lost 6 bases and the J segment 2 bases; nucleotides outside the gene matches: 9. The CDR3 runs to 14 residues. Germline loops: CDR1 SQVTM, CDR2 ANQGSEA. As DNA, the CDR3 is TGCAGCGTCGGACAGGACAGGAAGAACTATGGCTACACCTTC. Residues: CSVGQDRKNYGYTF.

This chain joins TRBV14 and TRBJ2-5, with D uncertain. Between the trimmed V and J ends, which lost 3 bases and 5 bases, there was a span of 13 bases. Germline values: CDR1 SGHDN, CDR2 FVKESK. This CDR3 region has 14 residues. The CDR3 here is CASSQAQSTETQYF. The CDR3 nucleotides read TGTGCCAGCAGCCAGGCCCAGTCAACGGAGACCCAGTACTTC.

The chain employs TRBV14 and TRBJ1-6, with D perhaps matching TRBD1 (5 bases). The germline CDR1 and CDR2 sequences are SGHDN and FVKESK. The CDR3 is 15 residues long. V gave up 1 base and J gave up 7 bases, with 11 bases separating them. CDR3 sequence reads: CASSQAYQGNSPLHF. The CDR3 nucleotides are TGTGCCAGCAGCCAAGCTTATCAGGGAAATTCACCCCTCCACTTT.

The gene calls are TRBV7-9 and TRBJ2-5; no definite D call. Germline V CDR1 and CDR2: SEHNR, FQNEAQ (reference sequence). The germline V and J ends were trimmed by 3 bases and 3 bases, with 11 bases remaining between them. The CDR3 length is 14 residues. The CDR3 DNA sequence: TGTGCCAGCAGCTTTCTGGCCAATAAAGAGACCCAGTACTTC. This codes for CASSFLANKETQYF.

CDR3 amino acids: CAWTRPRASGTYNEQFF. CDR3 nucleotides: TGTGCCTGGACCCGACCCCGGGCTAGCGGGACATACAATGAGCAGTTCTTC. This chain joins TRBV30 and TRBJ2-1, with TRBD2 matching 9 bases. Looked up from germline, CDR1 is GTSNPN and CDR2 is SVGIG (reference sequence). V was pared by 4 bases and J by 4 bases, with 14 bases of the junction left unmatched. The CDR3 totals 17 residues.

The CDR3 DNA reads as TGTGCCAGCAGTCGAACGGGACAGGGCAATCAGCCCCAGCATTTT. Translating gives CASSRTGQGNQPQHF. The genes are TRBV6-6 and TRBJ1-5, with 8 bases that match TRBD1. V lost 5 bases to trimming and J lost 2 bases; unmatched junction nucleotides: 5. The CDR3 length is 15 residues. CDR1 is MNHNY and CDR2 is SVGAGI in the germline V gene (reference sequence).

This clone was seen a single time. J is TRBJ1-1 and V is TRBV7-8; 8 positions agree with TRBD1. The CDR3 has 16 residues. Germline trimming cut 3 bases from V and 3 bases from J; bases unmatched to any gene: 9. Germline lookup yields CDR1 SGHVS and CDR2 FQNEAQ. CDR3 sequence reads: CASSLLQGVTYTEAFF. For the CDR3, the DNA is TGTGCCAGCAGCTTGCTACAGGGGGTGACTTACACTGAAGCTTTCTTT. Full variable domain (outside the CDR3, taken from reference TRBV7-8 and TRBJ1-1): GAGVSQSPRYKVAKRGQDVALRCDPISGHVSLFWYQQALGQGPEFLTYFQNEAQLDKSGLPSDRFFAERPEGSVSTLKIQRTQQEDSAVYLCASSLLQGVTYTEAFFGQGTRLTVV.